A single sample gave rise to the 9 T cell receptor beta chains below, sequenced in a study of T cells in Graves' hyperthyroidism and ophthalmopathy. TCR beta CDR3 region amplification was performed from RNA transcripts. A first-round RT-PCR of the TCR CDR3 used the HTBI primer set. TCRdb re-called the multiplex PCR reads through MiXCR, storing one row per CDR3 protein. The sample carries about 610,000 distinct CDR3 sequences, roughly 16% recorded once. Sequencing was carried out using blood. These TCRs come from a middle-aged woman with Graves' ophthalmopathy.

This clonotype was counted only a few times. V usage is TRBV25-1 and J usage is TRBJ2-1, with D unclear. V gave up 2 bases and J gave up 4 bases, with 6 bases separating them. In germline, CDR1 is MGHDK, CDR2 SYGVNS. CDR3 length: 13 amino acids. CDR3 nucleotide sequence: TGTGCCAGCAGTGAAAAGGGTTACAATGAGCAGTTCTTC. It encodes CASSEKGYNEQFF. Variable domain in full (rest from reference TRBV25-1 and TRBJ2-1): EADIYQTPRYLVIGTGKKITLECSQTMGHDKMYWYQQDPGMELHLIHYSYGVNSTEKGDLSSESTVSRIRTEHFPLTLESARPSHTSQYLCASSEKGYNEQFFGPGTRLTVL.

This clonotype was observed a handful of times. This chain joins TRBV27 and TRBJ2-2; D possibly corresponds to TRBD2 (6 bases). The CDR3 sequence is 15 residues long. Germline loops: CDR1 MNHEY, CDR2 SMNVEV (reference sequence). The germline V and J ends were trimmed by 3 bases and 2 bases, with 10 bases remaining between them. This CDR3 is CASSFGTVNTGELFF. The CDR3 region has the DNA TGTGCCAGCAGTTTCGGGACTGTCAACACCGGGGAGCTGTTTTTT.

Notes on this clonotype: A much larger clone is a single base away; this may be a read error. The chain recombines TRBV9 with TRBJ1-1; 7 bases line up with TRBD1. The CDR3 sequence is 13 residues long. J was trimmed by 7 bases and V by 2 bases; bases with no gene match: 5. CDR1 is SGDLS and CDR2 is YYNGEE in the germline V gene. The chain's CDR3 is CASSVTGRIEAFF. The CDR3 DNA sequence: TGTGCCAGCAGCGTGACAGGGCGCATTGAAGCTTTCTTT.

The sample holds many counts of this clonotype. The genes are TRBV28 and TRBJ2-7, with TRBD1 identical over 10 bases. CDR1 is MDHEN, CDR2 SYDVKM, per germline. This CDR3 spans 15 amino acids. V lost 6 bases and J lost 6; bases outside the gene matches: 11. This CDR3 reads CASRQTGTGASEQYF. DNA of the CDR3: TGTGCCAGCAGGCAAACCGGGACAGGGGCCAGCGAGCAGTACTTC.

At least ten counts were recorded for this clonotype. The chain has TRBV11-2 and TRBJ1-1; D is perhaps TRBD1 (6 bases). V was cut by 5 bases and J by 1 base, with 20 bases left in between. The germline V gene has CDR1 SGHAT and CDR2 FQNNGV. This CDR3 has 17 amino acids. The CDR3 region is CASSPQRGANRNTEAFF. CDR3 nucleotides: TGTGCCAGCAGCCCGCAACGGGGGGCGAACCGGAACACTGAAGCTTTCTTT.

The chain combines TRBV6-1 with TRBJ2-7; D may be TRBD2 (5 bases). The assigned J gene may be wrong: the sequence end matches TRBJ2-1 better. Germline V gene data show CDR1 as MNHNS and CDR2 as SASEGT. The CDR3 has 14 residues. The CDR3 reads CASSRFGEHNEQFF. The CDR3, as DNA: TGTGCCAGCTCACGTTTTGGGGAGCACAATGAGCAGTTCTTC.

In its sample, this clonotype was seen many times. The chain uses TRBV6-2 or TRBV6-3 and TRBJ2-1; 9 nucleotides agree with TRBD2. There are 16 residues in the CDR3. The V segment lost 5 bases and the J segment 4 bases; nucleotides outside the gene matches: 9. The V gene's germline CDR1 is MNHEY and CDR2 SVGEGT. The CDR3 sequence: CASSRELTSGYNEQFF. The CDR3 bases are TGTGCCAGCAGTCGAGAATTGACTAGCGGATACAATGAGCAGTTCTTC.

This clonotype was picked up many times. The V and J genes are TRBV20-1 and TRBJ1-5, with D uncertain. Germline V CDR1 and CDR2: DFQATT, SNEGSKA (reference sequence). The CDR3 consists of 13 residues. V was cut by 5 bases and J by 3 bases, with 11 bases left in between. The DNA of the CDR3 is TGCAGTGCTCGTGACACTCACAATCAGCCCCAGCATTTT. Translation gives CSARDTHNQPQHF.

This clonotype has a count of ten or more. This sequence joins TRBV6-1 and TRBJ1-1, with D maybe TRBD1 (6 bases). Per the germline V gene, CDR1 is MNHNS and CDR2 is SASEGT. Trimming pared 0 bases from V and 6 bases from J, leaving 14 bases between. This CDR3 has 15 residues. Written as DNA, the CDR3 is TGTGCCAGCAGTGAAGCGGAGGGGGATAGGGCTGAAGCTTTCTTT. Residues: CASSEAEGDRAEAFF.